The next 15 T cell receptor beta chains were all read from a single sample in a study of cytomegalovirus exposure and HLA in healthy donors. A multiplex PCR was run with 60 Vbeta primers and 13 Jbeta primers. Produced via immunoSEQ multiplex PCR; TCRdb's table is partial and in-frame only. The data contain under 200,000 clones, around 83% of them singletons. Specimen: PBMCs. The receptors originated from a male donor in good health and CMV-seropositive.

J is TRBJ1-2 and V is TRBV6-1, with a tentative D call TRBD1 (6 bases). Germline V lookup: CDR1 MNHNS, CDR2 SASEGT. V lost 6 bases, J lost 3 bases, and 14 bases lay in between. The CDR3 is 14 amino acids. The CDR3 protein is CASRTQGSDYGYTF. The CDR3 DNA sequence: TGTGCCAGCAGGACACAGGGTTCTGACTATGGCTACACCTTC.

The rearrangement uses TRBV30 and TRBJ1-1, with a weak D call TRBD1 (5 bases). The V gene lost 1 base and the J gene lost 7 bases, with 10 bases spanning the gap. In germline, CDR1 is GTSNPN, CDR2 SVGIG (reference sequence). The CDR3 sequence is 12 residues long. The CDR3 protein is CAWSGGGNEAFF. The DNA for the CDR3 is TGTGCCTGGAGTGGCGGGGGGAATGAAGCTTTCTTT.

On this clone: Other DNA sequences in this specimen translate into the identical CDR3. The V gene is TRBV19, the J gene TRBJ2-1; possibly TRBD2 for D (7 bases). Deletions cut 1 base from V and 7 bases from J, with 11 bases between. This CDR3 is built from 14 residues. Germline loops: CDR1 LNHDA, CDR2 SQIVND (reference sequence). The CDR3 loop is CASSIAGGPNEQFF. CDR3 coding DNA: TGTGCCAGTAGTATAGCGGGGGGCCCTAATGAGCAGTTCTTC.

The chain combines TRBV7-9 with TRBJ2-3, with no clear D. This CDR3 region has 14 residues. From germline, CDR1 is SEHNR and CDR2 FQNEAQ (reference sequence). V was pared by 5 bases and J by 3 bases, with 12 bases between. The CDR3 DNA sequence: TGTGCCAGCAGCCATAAGCCCCCAACAGATACGCAGTATTTT. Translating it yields CASSHKPPTDTQYF. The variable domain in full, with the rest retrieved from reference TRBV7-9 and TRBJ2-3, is DTGVSQNPRHKITKRGQNVTFRCDPISEHNRLYWYRQTLGQGPEFLTYFQNEAQLEKSRLLSDRFSAERPKGSFSTLEIQRTEQGDSAMYLCASSHKPPTDTQYFGPGTRLTVL.

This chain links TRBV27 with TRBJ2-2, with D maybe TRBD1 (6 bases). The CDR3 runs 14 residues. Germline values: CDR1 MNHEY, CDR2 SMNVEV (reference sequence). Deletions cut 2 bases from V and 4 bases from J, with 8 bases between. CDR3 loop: CASSLRGFTGELFF. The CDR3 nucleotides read TGTGCCAGCAGTTTAAGGGGGTTCACCGGGGAGCTGTTTTTT.

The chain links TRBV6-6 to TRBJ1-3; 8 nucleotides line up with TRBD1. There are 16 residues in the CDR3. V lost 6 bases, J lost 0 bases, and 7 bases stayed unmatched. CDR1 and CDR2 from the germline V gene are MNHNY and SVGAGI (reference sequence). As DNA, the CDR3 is TGTGCCAGCAGCATCCGGGACAGGTCCTCTGGAAACACCATATATTTT. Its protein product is CASSIRDRSSGNTIYF.

Written as DNA, the CDR3 is TGTGCCAGCAGTTCGTTCGGGTTGAACACTGAAGCTTTCTTT. Residues: CASSSFGLNTEAFF. V and J are TRBV27 and TRBJ1-1; D gene uncertain. The CDR3 sequence is 14 residues long. The germline V and J ends were trimmed by 4 bases and 0 bases, with 9 bases remaining between them. Germline-derived CDR1 and CDR2 are MNHEY and SMNVEV (reference sequence).

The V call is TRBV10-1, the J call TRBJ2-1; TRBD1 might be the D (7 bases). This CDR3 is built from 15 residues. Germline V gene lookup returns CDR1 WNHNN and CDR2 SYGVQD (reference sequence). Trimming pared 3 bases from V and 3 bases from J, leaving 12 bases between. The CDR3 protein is CASSEVQGGYNEQFF. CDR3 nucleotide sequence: TGCGCCAGCAGTGAAGTCCAGGGGGGCTACAATGAGCAGTTCTTC.

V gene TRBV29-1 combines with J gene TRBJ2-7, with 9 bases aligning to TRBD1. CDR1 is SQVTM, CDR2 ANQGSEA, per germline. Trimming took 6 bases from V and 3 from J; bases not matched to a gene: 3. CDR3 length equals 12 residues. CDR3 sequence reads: CSVRDRVYEQYF. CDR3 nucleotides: TGCAGCGTCCGGGACAGGGTCTACGAGCAGTACTTC.

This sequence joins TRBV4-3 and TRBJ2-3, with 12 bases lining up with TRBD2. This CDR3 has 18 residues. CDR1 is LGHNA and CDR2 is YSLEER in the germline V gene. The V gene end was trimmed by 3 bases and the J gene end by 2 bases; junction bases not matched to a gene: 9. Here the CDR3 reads CASSQSLGLAGFTDTQYF. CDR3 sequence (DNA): TGCGCCAGCAGCCAGAGCCTTGGACTAGCGGGGTTCACAGATACGCAGTATTTT.

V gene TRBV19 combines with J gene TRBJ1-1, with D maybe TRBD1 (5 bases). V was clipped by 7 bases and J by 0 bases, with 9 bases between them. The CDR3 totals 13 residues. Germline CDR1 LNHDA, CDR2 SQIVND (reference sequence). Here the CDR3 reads CASMQGLNTEAFF. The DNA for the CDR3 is TGTGCCAGTATGCAGGGTTTGAACACTGAAGCTTTCTTT.

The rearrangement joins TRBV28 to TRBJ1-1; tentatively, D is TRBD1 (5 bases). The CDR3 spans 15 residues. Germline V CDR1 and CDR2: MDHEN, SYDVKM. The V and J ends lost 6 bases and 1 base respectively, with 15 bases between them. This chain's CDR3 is CASSKRDFANTEAFF. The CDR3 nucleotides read TGTGCCAGCAGCAAACGGGACTTCGCGAACACTGAAGCTTTCTTT.

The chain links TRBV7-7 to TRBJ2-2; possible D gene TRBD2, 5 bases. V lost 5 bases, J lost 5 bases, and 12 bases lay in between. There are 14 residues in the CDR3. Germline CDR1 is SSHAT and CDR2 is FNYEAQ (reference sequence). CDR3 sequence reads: CASSPTRETGELFF. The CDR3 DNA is TGTGCCAGCAGCCCTACTAGAGAGACCGGGGAGCTGTTTTTT.

The CDR3 DNA sequence: TGTGCCAGCAGTTGGGGCGGGGCTTTCAAATCCCCTGGGGAGACCCAGTACTTC. It is translated as CASSWGGAFKSPGETQYF. The chain is built from TRBV27 and TRBJ2-5, with TRBD2 as a possible D gene (6 bases). The CDR3 totals 18 residues. Trimming left V 4 bases short and J 5 bases short, with 26 bases between. Germline CDR1 MNHEY, CDR2 SMNVEV (reference sequence).

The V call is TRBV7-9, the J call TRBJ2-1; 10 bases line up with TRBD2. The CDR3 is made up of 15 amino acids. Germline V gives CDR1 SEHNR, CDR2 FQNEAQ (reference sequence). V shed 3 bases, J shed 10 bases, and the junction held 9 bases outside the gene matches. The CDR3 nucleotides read TGTGCCAGCAGCTTTTCAAGCGGGAGGGCCGGGGAGCAGTTCTTC. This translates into CASSFSSGRAGEQFF.